This T cell receptor (beta chain) was recorded in a study of blood T cell repertoires in COVID-19. Germline V gene sequence: CDR1 SGHRS, CDR2 YFSETQ. V trimming: 4 bases; J trimming: 5 bases; junction bases outside the gene matches: 3. This CDR3 contains 13 residues. Under the authors' procedure: Amplification with reference gene primers provided the estimates of nucleated cell counts. Sequencing was performed with immunoSEQ multiplex PCR; in TCRdb, only in-frame clones are kept and a portion is missing. V and J calls and clone size are copied from that table; D and trimming were computed from the DNA. The sample includes around 120,000 clones, roughly 88% seen only once; the top ten take 0.88%.

Sequencing input: peripheral blood. The receptor was isolated from a woman aged 50 to 60 with active or convalescent COVID-19. This sequence joins TRBV5-1 and TRBJ2-3; 8 positions agree with TRBD1. The CDR3 protein is CASSPDRVDTQYF. The CDR3 coding sequence is TGCGCCAGCAGCCCGGACAGGGTAGATACGCAGTATTTT.